Listed here are 18 T cell receptor beta chains from one sample, sequenced in a study of blood T cells in healthy people across ages. A sample-barcoded 5' primer and a J-beta primer mix were used in a second PCR of about 6 to 11 cycles. MiXCR was run by TCRdb on the 5' RACE reads, yielding one entry per CDR3 protein. The sample includes approximately 830,000 distinct CDR3 sequences, 62% of them seen just once. Input material: blood. These receptors were collected from a young man in good health.

The chain couples TRBV3-1 to TRBJ1-5, with D possibly matching TRBD1 (6 bases). Germline V gene data show CDR1 as LGHDT and CDR2 as YNNKEL (reference sequence). V shed 0 bases and J shed 6 bases, with 12 bases lying between them. The CDR3 has 15 amino acids. The CDR3, as DNA: TGTGCCAGCAGCCAAGATTTGGGGGCGGCTCAGCCCCAGCATTTT. Its protein is CASSQDLGAAQPQHF.

The J gene is TRBJ2-1, the V gene TRBV7-2; perhaps D is TRBD1 or TRBD2 (6 bases each). Germline V gene data show CDR1 as SGHTA and CDR2 as FQGNSA. Trimming shortened V by 6 bases and J by 6 bases, and 24 bases separated the two germline ends. This CDR3 is 17 amino acids long. The CDR3 protein is CASRRGPDSLGGNEQFF. The CDR3 nucleotides are TGTGCCAGCAGGCGGGGCCCTGACAGTCTAGGGGGCAATGAGCAGTTCTTC.

In this sample, this clonotype turned up a few times. The chain combines TRBV28 with TRBJ2-3; 8 bases line up with TRBD1. This CDR3 region has 14 residues. Germline CDR1 MDHEN, CDR2 SYDVKM. V lost 4 bases and J lost 6; bases outside the gene matches: 6. DNA for the CDR3: TGTGCCAGCAGTTATCAGGGGGCGAGGGATACGCAGTATTTT. Encoded protein: CASSYQGARDTQYF. Using reference TRBV28 and TRBJ2-3 for the parts outside the CDR3, the full variable domain is DVKVTQSSRYLVKRTGEKVFLECVQDMDHENMFWYRQDPGLGLRLIYFSYDVKMKEKGDIPEGYSVSREKKERFSLILESASTNQTSMYLCASSYQGARDTQYFGPGTRLTVL.

The V call is TRBV20-1, the J call TRBJ2-4; no definite D call. Trimming took off 3 bases at V and 0 bases at J, with 12 bases between the two ends. The CDR3 contains 15 residues. CDR1 DFQATT and CDR2 SNEGSKA come from the germline V gene (reference sequence). The CDR3 loop is CSARPGTLAKNIQYF. The CDR3 coding sequence is TGCAGTGCTAGGCCGGGCACGTTAGCCAAAAACATTCAGTACTTC.

This chain connects TRBV7-2 to TRBJ2-7; 8 positions match TRBD2. Germline V CDR1 and CDR2: SGHTA, FQGNSA. The CDR3 loop spans 16 amino acids. Losses at the gene ends were 4 bases for V and 2 bases for J; bases not matched to a gene: 10. The CDR3 DNA reads as TGTGCCAGCAGCTACCTGAGGAGCGGGGGCACCTACGAGCAGTACTTC. Translating gives CASSYLRSGGTYEQYF.

This chain uses TRBV9 with TRBJ2-5; TRBD1 matches 10 bases. The CDR3 loop spans 15 amino acids. Germline V gene lookup returns CDR1 SGDLS and CDR2 YYNGEE. V lost 4 bases to trimming and J lost 11 bases; unmatched junction nucleotides: 14. For the CDR3, the DNA is TGTGCCAGCAGCCCCCGGACAGGGGGACCACTGGCGCAGTACTTC. This sequence encodes CASSPRTGGPLAQYF.

The V gene is TRBV27, the J gene TRBJ2-7; perhaps TRBD1 as D (6 bases). The CDR3 covers 14 residues. V gave up 6 bases and J gave up 5 bases, with 17 bases separating them. The germline V gene has CDR1 MNHEY and CDR2 SMNVEV (reference sequence). CDR3 protein: CASSPDTGLDEQYF. The CDR3 DNA follows: TGTGCCAGCAGCCCCGATACAGGGTTAGACGAGCAGTACTTC.

This clonotype appeared a few times. This chain links TRBV5-5 with TRBJ2-2; 15 bases agree with TRBD2. Germline values: CDR1 SGHKS, CDR2 YYEKEE (reference sequence). The CDR3 is 18 amino acids. After removal of 2 bases from V and 3 bases from J, the junction contained 5 bases not matched to a gene. CDR3 sequence: CASSLGLAGGPYTGELFF. In DNA, the CDR3 is TGTGCCAGCAGCTTAGGACTAGCGGGGGGGCCATACACCGGGGAGCTGTTTTTT.

The genes are TRBV27 and TRBJ2-1; tentative D call: TRBD2 (7 bases). The CDR3 runs to 12 residues. The V end was cut by 6 bases, the J end by 9 bases, with 12 bases between. Germline CDR1 is MNHEY and CDR2 is SMNVEV (reference sequence). In DNA, the CDR3 is TGTGCCAGCAGGGGGGGGGCGAGTGAGCAGTTCTTC. Amino acids: CASRGGASEQFF.

The rearrangement uses TRBV5-6 and TRBJ2-5; possible D gene TRBD2, 5 bases. The CDR3 runs to 13 residues. Germline CDR1 SGHDT, CDR2 YYEEEE. Trimming removed 4 bases from V and 10 bases from J, with 17 bases in between. CDR3 in DNA: TGTGCCAGCAGCGTGGGAGCCTTTTTAGGCCAGTACTTC. Translation gives CASSVGAFLGQYF. The full variable domain, with the rest looked up from reference TRBV5-6 and TRBJ2-5, is DAGVTQSPTHLIKTRGQQVTLRCSPKSGHDTVSWYQQALGQGPQFIFQYYEEEERQRGNFPDRFSGHQFPNYSSELNVNALLLGDSALYLCASSVGAFLGQYFGPGTRLLVL.

The rearrangement uses TRBV25-1 and TRBJ1-1, with D uncertain. The CDR3 length is 14 residues. Trimming cost V 2 bases and J 1 base, with 8 bases left between them. CDR1 and CDR2 (germline): MGHDK, SYGVNS. CDR3 residues: CASSEQQSNTEAFF. In DNA form, the CDR3 reads TGTGCCAGCAGTGAACAACAGTCGAACACTGAAGCTTTCTTT.

J is TRBJ2-1 and V is TRBV15, with no clear D. Germline CDR1 is LNHNV and CDR2 is YYDKDF (reference sequence). The CDR3 extends over 15 amino acids. The V and J ends lost 0 bases and 2 bases respectively, with 8 bases between them. For the CDR3, the DNA is TGTGCCACCAGCAGAGACTCGAACGCCTACAATGAGCAGTTCTTC. The encoded protein is CATSRDSNAYNEQFF. Based on the CDR3 plus reference TRBV15 and TRBJ2-1, the full variable domain is DAMVIQNPRYQVTQFGKPVTLSCSQTLNHNVMYWYQQKSSQAPKLLFHYYDKDFNNEADTPDNFQSRRPNTSFCFLDIRSPGLGDTAMYLCATSRDSNAYNEQFFGPGTRLTVL.

The V and J genes are TRBV12-3 or TRBV12-4 and TRBJ1-2; D is undetermined. V shed 2 bases and J shed 4 bases, with 8 bases lying between them. This CDR3 has 13 amino acids. This CDR3 reads CASSLPETYGYTF. The CDR3 bases are TGTGCCAGCAGTTTACCGGAAACCTATGGCTACACCTTC.

This chain connects TRBV29-1 to TRBJ2-5; tentatively, D is TRBD1 or TRBD2 (5 bases each). The V end lost 6 bases, the J end lost 2 bases, and 19 bases lay between the germline ends. CDR3 length: 15 amino acids. CDR1 and CDR2 from the germline V gene are SQVTM and ANQGSEA. The CDR3 spells CSVEGTDHLQETQYF. CDR3 nucleotide sequence: TGCAGCGTCGAGGGGACCGATCACCTGCAAGAGACCCAGTACTTC. The entire variable domain, with the rest obtained from reference TRBV29-1 and TRBJ2-5, is as follows: SAVISQKPSRDICQRGTSLTIQCQVDSQVTMMFWYRQQPGQSLTLIATANQGSEATYESGFVIDKFPISRPNLTFSTLTVSNMSPEDSSIYLCSVEGTDHLQETQYFGPGTRLLVL.

V is TRBV7-9 and J is TRBJ2-1; the D gene is possibly TRBD2 (6 bases). Germline assignment: CDR1 SEHNR and CDR2 FQNEAQ (reference sequence). The CDR3 is made up of 14 amino acids. Trimming took off 0 bases at V and 13 bases at J, with 16 bases between the two ends. The DNA of the CDR3 is TGTGCCAGCAGCTTAGCGCGGGGACCAGAGACCCAGTTCTTC. This codes for CASSLARGPETQFF.

The chain uses TRBV20-1 and TRBJ2-7; 8 bases match TRBD2. The CDR3 is 13 residues long. The trim removed 6 bases at V and 5 bases at J, leaving 9 bases unmatched. Germline V gene data show CDR1 as DFQATT and CDR2 as SNEGSKA (reference sequence). This CDR3 reads CSATGGARDEQYF. In DNA form, the CDR3 reads TGCAGTGCCACCGGGGGGGCTAGGGACGAGCAGTACTTC.

The rearrangement joins TRBV9 to TRBJ2-5, with D perhaps TRBD2 (6 bases). CDR1 is SGDLS, CDR2 YYNGEE, per germline. Trimming took 4 bases from V and 4 from J, leaving 17 bases between them. There are 15 residues in the CDR3. CDR3 sequence reads: CASSPQGLWGETQYF. DNA of the CDR3: TGTGCCAGCAGCCCCCAGGGACTTTGGGGAGAGACCCAGTACTTC. Complete variable domain (other parts from reference TRBV9 and TRBJ2-5): DSGVTQTPKHLITATGQRVTLRCSPRSGDLSVYWYQQSLDQGLQFLIQYYNGEERAKGNILERFSAQQFPDLHSELNLSSLELGDSALYFCASSPQGLWGETQYFGPGTRLLVL.

The rearrangement links TRBV6-5 to TRBJ1-2; D is perhaps TRBD1 (5 bases). The CDR3 covers 13 residues. CDR1 is MNHEY and CDR2 is SVGAGI in the germline V gene. V lost 8 bases, J lost 2 bases, and 12 bases lay in between. The DNA for the CDR3 is TGTGCCAGCGGGAACAGGAGAAACTATGGCTACACCTTC. It encodes CASGNRRNYGYTF.